This TCR beta chain was identified in a study of Graves' ophthalmopathy and Graves' hyperthyroidism. This clonotype was detected only a few times. Using RNA transcripts, the TCR beta CDR3 regions were amplified. HTBI primers served in a first-round RT-PCR, which a second-round multiplex PCR followed. TCRdb redid the calling of the multiplex PCR reads with MiXCR, one entry per CDR3 protein. The table includes roughly 400,000 distinct CDR3 sequences, approximately 18% detected once. The receptor comes from an adult woman with stable Graves' hyperthyroidism. Sequenced material: peripheral blood.

CDR3 region: CASSHRQGISPLHF. The CDR3 DNA reads TGCGCCAGCAGCCACAGACAGGGTATCTCACCCCTCCACTTT. J is TRBJ1-6 and V is TRBV4-1, with TRBD1 identical over 7 bases. J was trimmed by 10 bases and V by 3 bases; bases with no gene match: 6. Germline CDR1 and CDR2: MGHRA and YSYEKL. This CDR3 comprises 14 residues.